The clone carrying this TCR beta chain was counted at least ten times. Antigen unknown. The entry originates in a study of T cells after yellow fever vaccination. The CDR3 length is 12 residues. Germline V gives CDR1 GTSNPN, CDR2 SVGIG (reference sequence). Trimming removed 2 bases at V and 10 bases at J, with 15 bases between. TCRdb itself ran the 5' RACE reads through MiXCR, one entry per CDR3 protein. In the table there are a few hundred thousand distinct CDR3 sequences, 11% of which are singletons. Overall study results and limits: Bulk-population clonotypes that are abundant could appear as contaminants in FACS-sorted repertoires.

V usage is TRBV30 and J usage is TRBJ2-7; D gene uncertain. Here the sequenced sample was PBMCs, taken on the day of the first yellow fever vaccination. The sequence was collected from a man between 18 and 35 years old who received the YFV17D yellow fever vaccine. The CDR3 reads CAWSPGFWGQYF. CDR3 nucleotides: TGTGCCTGGAGTCCCGGGTTTTGGGGACAGTACTTC. The variable domain in full, with the rest retrieved from reference TRBV30 and TRBJ2-7, is SQTIHQWPATLVQPVGSPLSLECTVEGTSNPNLYWYRQAAGRGLQLLFYSVGIGQISSEVPQNLSASRPQDRQFILSSKKLLLSDSGFYLCAWSPGFWGQYFGPGTRLTVT.